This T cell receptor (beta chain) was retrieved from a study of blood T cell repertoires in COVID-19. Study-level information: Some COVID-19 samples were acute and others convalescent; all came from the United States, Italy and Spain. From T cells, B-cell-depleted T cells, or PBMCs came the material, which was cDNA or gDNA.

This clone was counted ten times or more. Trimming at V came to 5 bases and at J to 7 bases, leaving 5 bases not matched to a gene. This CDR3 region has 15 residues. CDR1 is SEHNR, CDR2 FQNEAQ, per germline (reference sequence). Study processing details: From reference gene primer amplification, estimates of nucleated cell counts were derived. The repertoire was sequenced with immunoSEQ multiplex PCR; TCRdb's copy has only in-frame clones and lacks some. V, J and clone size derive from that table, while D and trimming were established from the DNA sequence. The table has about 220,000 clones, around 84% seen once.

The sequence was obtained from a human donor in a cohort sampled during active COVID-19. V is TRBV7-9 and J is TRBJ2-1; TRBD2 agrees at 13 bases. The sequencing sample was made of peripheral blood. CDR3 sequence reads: CASSPRTSGGNEQFF. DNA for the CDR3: TGTGCCAGCAGCCCGAGGACTAGCGGGGGTAATGAGCAGTTCTTC.